This entry features one TCR beta chain sequence. Its antigen is as yet unknown. Patients having uncontrolled infection, another autoimmune disease, pregnancy or lactation were not included. PBMCs came from about 10 ml fresh peripheral blood. These data are taken from a study of T cells in Graves' hyperthyroidism and ophthalmopathy. Study results and limitations: Most thyroid clonotypes expanded above 0.001 appeared in blood too.

From RNA transcripts, TCR beta CDR3 regions were amplified. The HTBI primer set drove a first-round RT-PCR of the TCR CDR3. TCRdb recomputed calls from the multiplex PCR reads with MiXCR, one row per CDR3 protein. The sample records roughly 800,000 distinct CDR3 sequences, around 38% being singletons. The sequenced sample consisted of blood. The origin of this receptor is a man aged 18 to 35 with Graves' hyperthyroidism.

The CDR3 protein is CASSMGDSPTNEKLFF. Here the CDR3 DNA reads TGTGCCAGTAGTATGGGGGACAGCCCAACTAATGAAAAACTGTTTTTT. The chain employs TRBV19 and TRBJ1-4; 7 bases match TRBD1. Per the germline V gene, CDR1 is LNHDA and CDR2 is SQIVND (reference sequence). The CDR3 length is 16 residues. V was clipped by 3 bases and J by 0 bases; unmatched bases: 4.